The subject of this entry is one TCR beta chain. The data are from a study of blood T cell repertoires in COVID-19. This CDR3 has 18 amino acids. Losses at the gene ends were 5 bases for V and 2 bases for J; bases not matched to a gene: 15. Germline-derived CDR1 and CDR2 are SGHNT and YENEEA. Repertoires were generated with immunoSEQ multiplex PCR, while TCRdb's copy carries only in-frame clones and drops some. The sample consists of some 97,000 clones, approximately 90% of them appearing once. Sequencing input: peripheral blood. The V gene is TRBV11-3, the J gene TRBJ2-3; 8 nucleotides align to TRBD2. The TCR comes from a man in his fifties or sixties with active COVID-19. CDR3 nucleotides: TGTGCCAGCAGCCCAAGCCTACTAGCGGCAAAAGACACAGATACGCAGTATTTT. It encodes CASSPSLLAAKDTDTQYF.